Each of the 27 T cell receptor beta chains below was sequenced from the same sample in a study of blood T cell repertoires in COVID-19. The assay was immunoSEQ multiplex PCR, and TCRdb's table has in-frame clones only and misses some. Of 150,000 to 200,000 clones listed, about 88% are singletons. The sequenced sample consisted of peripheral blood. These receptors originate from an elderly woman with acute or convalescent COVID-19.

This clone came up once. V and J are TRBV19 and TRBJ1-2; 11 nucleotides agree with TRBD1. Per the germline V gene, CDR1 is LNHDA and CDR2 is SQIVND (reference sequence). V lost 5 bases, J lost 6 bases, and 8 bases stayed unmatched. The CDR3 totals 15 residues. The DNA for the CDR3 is TGTGCCAGTAGTCCAAGGACAGGGGGCGCTGATGGCTACACCTTC. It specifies CASSPRTGGADGYTF.

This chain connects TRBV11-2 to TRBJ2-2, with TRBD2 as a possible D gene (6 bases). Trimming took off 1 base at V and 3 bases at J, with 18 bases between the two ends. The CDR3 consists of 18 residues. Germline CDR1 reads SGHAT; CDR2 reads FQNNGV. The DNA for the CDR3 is TGTGCCAGCAGCTTAGGGGTTTTAGGAGGGGAGGACACCGGGGAGCTGTTTTTT. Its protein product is CASSLGVLGGEDTGELFF.

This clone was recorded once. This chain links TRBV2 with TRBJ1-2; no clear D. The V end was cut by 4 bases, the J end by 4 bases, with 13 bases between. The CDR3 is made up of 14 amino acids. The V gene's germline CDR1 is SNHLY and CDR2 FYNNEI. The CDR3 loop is CASSGTGGTYGYTF. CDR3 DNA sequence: TGTGCCAGCAGTGGGACGGGAGGAACCTATGGCTACACCTTC.

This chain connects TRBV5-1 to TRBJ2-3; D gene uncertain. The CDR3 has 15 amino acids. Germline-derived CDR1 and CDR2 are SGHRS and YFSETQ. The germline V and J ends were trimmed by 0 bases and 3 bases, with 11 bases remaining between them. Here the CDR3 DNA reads TGCGCCAGCAGCTTGGGCCGGGTAAGGACAGATACGCAGTATTTT. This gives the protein CASSLGRVRTDTQYF.

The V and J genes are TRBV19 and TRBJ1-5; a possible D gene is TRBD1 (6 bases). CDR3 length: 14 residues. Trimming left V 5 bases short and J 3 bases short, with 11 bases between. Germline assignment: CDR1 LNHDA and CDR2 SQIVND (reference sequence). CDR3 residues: CASSANRDNQPQHF. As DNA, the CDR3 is TGTGCCAGTAGTGCCAACAGGGACAATCAGCCCCAGCATTTT.

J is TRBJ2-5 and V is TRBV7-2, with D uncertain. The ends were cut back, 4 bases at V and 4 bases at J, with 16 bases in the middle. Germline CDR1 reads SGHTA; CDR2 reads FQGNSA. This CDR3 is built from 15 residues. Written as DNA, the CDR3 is TGTGCCAGCAGCTCCTCCCTGACACATCCAGAGACCCAGTACTTC. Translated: CASSSSLTHPETQYF.

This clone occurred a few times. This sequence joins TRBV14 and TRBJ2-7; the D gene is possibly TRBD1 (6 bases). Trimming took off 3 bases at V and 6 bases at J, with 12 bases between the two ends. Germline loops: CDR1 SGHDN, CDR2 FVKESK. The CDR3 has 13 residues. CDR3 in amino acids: CASSQLTGSEQYF. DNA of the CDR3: TGTGCCAGCAGCCAGTTAACAGGGTCCGAGCAGTACTTC.

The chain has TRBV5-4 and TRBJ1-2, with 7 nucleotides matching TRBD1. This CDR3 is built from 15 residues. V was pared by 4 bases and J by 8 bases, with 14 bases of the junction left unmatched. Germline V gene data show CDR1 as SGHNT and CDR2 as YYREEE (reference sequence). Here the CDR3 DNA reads TGTGCCAGCAGCAAACCAGGGGGTAGGTCTGACGGCTACACCTTC. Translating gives CASSKPGGRSDGYTF. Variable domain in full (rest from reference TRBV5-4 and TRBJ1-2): ETGVTQSPTHLIKTRGQQVTLRCSSQSGHNTVSWYQQALGQGPQFIFQYYREEENGRGNFPPRFSGLQFPNYSSELNVNALELDDSALYLCASSKPGGRSDGYTFGSGTRLTVV.

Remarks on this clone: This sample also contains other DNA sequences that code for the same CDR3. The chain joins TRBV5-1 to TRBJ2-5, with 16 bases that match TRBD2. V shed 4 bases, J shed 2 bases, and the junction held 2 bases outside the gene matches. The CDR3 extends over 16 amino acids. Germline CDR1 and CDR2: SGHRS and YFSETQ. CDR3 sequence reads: CASSLGLAGGQETQYF. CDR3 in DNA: TGCGCCAGCAGCCTGGGACTAGCGGGAGGGCAAGAGACCCAGTACTTC.

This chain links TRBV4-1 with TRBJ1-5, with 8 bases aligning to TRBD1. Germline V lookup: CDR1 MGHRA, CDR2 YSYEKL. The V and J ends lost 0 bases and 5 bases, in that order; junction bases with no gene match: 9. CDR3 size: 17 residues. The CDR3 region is CASSQDPRDRLYQPQHF. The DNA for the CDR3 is TGCGCCAGCAGCCAAGACCCCCGGGACAGGTTATATCAGCCCCAGCATTTT.

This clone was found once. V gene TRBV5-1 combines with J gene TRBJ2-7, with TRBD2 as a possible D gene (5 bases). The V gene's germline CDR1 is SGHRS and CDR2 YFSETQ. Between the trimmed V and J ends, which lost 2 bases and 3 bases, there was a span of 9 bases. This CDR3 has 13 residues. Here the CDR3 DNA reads TGCGCCAGCAGCTTCGGGGAACGCTACGAGCAGTACTTC. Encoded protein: CASSFGERYEQYF.

The DNA of the CDR3 is TGTGCCAGCATTGACAGATACACTGAAGCTTTCTTT. Its protein is CASIDRYTEAFF. The chain employs TRBV28 and TRBJ1-1; maybe TRBD1 (5 bases). This CDR3 region has 12 residues. V lost 7 bases to trimming and J lost 3 bases, with 9 bases between them. Germline V CDR1 and CDR2: MDHEN, SYDVKM.

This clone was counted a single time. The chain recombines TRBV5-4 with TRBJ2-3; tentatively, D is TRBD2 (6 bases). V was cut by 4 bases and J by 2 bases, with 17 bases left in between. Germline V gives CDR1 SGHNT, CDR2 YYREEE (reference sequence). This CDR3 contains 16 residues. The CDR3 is CASSPITGTYTDTQYF. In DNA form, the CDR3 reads TGTGCCAGCAGCCCGATTACCGGGACTTACACAGATACGCAGTATTTT. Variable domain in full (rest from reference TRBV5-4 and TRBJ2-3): ETGVTQSPTHLIKTRGQQVTLRCSSQSGHNTVSWYQQALGQGPQFIFQYYREEENGRGNFPPRFSGLQFPNYSSELNVNALELDDSALYLCASSPITGTYTDTQYFGPGTRLTVL.

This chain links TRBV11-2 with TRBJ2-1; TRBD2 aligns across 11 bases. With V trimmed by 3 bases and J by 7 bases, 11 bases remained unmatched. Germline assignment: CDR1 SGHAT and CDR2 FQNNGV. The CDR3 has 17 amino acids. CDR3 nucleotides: TGTGCCAGCAGCTTGGGAGTTGGGACTAGCGGACAAAATGAGCAGTTCTTC. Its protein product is CASSLGVGTSGQNEQFF.

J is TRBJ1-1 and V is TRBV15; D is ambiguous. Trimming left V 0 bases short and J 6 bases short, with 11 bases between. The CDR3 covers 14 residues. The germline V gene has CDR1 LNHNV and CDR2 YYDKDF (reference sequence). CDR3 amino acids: CATSRDRKQAEAFF. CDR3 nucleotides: TGTGCCACCAGCAGAGATCGAAAGCAGGCTGAAGCTTTCTTT.

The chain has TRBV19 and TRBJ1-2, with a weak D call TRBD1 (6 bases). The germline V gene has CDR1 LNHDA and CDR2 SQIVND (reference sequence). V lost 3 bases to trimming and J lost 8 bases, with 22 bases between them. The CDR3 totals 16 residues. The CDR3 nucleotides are TGTGCCAGTAGTATTTCCGCGAGTACAGGGTTAGACGGCTACACCTTC. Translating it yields CASSISASTGLDGYTF.

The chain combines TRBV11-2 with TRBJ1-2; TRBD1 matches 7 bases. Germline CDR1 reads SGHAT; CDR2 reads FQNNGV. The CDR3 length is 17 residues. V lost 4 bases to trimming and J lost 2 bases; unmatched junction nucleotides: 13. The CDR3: CASSSLGQRWGNYGYTF. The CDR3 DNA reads TGTGCCAGCAGCTCCCTGGGACAGCGCTGGGGGAACTATGGCTACACCTTC. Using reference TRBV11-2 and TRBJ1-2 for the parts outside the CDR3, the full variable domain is EAGVAQSPRYKIIEKRQSVAFWCNPISGHATLYWYQQILGQGPKLLIQFQNNGVVDDSQLPKDRFSAERLKGVDSTLKIQPAKLEDSAVYLCASSSLGQRWGNYGYTFGSGTRLTVV.

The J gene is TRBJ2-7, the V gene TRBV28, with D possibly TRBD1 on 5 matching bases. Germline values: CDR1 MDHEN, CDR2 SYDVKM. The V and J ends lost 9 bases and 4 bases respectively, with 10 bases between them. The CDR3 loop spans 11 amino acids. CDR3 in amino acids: CASQGGYEQYF. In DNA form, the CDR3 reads TGTGCCAGTCAGGGTGGTTACGAGCAGTACTTC.

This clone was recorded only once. The CDR3 reads CASSLYLDSPLHF. DNA of the CDR3: TGCGCCAGCAGCTTGTATCTTGATTCACCCCTCCACTTT. The chain combines TRBV5-1 with TRBJ1-6; D gene ambiguous. Deletions cut 1 base from V and 8 bases from J, with 7 bases between. Germline V CDR1 and CDR2: SGHRS, YFSETQ. This CDR3 is built from 13 residues.

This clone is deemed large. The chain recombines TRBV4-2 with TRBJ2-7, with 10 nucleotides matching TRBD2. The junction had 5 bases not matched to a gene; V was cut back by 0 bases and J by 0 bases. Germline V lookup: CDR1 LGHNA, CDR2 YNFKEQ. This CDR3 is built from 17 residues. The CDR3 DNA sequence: TGTGCCAGCAGCCAAGATGGGCTAGCGGGGGTCTCCTACGAGCAGTACTTC. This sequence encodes CASSQDGLAGVSYEQYF.

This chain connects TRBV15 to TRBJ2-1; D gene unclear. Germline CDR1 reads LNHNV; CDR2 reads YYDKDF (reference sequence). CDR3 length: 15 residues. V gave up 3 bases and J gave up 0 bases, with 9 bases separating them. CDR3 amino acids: CATSRSPHSYNEQFF. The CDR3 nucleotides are TGTGCCACCAGCAGGAGCCCCCACTCCTACAATGAGCAGTTCTTC.

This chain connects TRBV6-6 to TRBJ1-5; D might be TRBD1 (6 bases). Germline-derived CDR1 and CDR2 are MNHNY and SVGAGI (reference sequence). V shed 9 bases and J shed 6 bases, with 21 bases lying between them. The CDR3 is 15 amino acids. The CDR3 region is CASKPWTDLSQPQHF. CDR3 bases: TGTGCCAGTAAACCTTGGACAGACCTTTCTCAGCCCCAGCATTTT.

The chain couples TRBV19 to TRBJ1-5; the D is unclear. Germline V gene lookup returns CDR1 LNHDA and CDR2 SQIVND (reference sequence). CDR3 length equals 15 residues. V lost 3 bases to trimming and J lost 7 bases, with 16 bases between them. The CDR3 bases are TGTGCCAGTAGTATCCTCGGACCTTCGGGGCAGCCCCAGCATTTT. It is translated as CASSILGPSGQPQHF.

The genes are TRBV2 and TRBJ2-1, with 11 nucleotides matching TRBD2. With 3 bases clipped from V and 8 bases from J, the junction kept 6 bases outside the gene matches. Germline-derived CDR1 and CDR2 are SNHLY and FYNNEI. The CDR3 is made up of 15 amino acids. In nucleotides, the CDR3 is TGTGCCAGCAGTGAGGGGCTAGCGGGAGGCCATGAGCAGTTCTTC. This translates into CASSEGLAGGHEQFF.

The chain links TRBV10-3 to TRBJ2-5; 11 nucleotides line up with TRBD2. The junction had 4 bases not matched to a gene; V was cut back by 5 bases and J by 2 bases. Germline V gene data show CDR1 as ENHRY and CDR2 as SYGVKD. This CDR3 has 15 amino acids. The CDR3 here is CAISPGTSGQETQYF. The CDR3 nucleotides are TGTGCCATCAGTCCAGGGACTAGCGGTCAAGAGACCCAGTACTTC.

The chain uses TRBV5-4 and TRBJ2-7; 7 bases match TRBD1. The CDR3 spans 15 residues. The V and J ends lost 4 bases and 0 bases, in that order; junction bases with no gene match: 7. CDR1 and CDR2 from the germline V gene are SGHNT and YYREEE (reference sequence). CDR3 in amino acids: CASSPRDSLSYEQYF. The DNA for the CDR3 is TGTGCCAGCAGCCCCCGGGACAGCCTCTCCTACGAGCAGTACTTC.

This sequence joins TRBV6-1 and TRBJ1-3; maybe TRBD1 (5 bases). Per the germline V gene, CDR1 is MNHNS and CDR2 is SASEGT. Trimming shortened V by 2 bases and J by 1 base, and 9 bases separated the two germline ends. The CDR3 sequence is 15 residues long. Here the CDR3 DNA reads TGTGCCAGCAGTGAAAGGGGTTTTTCTGGAAACACCATATATTTT. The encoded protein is CASSERGFSGNTIYF.